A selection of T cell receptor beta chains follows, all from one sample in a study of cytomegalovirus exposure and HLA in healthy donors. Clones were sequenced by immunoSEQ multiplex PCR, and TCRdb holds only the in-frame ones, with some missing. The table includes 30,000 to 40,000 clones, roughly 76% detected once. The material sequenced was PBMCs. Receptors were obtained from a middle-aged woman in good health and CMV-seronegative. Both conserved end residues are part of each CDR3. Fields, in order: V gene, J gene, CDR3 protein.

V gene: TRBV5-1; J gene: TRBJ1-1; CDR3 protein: CASSPGHQNTEAFF
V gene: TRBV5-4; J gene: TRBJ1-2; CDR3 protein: CASSLTGSRYGYTF
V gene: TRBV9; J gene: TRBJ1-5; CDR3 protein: CASSSGQSNNQPQHF
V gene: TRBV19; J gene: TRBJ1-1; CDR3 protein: CASSRTGGHTEAFF
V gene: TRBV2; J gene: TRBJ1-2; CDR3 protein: CASSLGGRGYTF
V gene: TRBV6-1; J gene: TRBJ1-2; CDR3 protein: CASSEAGTGYYGYTF
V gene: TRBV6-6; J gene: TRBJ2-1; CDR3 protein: CASSGTRTGGDEQFF
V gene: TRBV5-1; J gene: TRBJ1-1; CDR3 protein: CASSWDSPMNTEAFF
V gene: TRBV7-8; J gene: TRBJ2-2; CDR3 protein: CASSLHTGELFF
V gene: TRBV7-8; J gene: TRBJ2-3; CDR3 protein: CASSLALNPRESTDTQYF
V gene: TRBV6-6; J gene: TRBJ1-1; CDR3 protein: CASRPGQATEAFF
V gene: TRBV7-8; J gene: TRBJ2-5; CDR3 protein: CASSKTSYQETQYF
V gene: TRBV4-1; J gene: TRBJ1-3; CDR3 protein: CASSHGTANSGNTIYF
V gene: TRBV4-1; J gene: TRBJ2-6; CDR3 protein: CASSQETRGRLSGANVLTF
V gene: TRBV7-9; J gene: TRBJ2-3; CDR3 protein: CASSWWTGGTDTQYF
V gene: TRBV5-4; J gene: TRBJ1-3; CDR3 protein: CASSLDRRNTIYF
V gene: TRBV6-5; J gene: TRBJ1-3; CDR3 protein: CASSYQSSSGNTIYF
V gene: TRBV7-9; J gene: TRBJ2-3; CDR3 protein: CASRRGGATDTQYF
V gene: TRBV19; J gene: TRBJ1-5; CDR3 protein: CASSISPTGGNQPQHF
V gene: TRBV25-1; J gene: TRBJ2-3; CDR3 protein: CASSELLGREVGDTQYF
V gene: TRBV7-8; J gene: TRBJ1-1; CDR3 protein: CASSPRLLGEAFF
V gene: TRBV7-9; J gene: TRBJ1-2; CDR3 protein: CASSLVSGYYGYTF
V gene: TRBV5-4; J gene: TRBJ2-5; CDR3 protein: CASSFGQGTVETQYF
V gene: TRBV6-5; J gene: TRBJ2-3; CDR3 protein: CASSLSSPDTQYF
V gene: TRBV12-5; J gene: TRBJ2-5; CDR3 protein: CASGHHRQGRGETQYF
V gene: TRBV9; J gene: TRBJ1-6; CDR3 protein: CASSGTGRSPLHF
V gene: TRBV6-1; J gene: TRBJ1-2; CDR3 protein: CASREPGQAGGYGYTF
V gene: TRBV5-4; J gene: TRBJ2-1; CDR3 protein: CASSFIQEAEQFF
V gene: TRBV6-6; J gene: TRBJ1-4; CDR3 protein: CASSYGRGLEKLFF
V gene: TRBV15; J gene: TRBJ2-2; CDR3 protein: CATSRDGNTGELFF
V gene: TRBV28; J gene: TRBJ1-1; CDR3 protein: CASTLGRSTTEAFF
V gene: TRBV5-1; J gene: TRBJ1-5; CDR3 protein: CASSLGDSANQPQHF
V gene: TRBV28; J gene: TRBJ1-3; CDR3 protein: CASSLSTATPDF
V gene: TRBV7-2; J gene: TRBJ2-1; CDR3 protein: CASSFRTGGHNEQFF
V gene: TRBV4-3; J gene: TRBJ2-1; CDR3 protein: CASSQVKADEQFF
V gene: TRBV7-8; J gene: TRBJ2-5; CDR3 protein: CASSLRSETQYF
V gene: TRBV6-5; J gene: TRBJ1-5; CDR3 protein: CASSYSPGGQPQHF
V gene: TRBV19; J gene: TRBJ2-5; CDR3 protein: CASSIDVRGETQYF
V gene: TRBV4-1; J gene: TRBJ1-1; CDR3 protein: CASSQSGTGAIRTEAFF
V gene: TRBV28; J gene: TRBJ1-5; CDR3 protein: CASSRTGPLSSNQPQHF
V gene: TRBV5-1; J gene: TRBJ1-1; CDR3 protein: CASSTQGARFTEAFF
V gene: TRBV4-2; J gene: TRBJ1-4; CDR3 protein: CASSQASTVGGEKLFF
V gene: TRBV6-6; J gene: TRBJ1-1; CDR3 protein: CASSYGTGYTEAFF